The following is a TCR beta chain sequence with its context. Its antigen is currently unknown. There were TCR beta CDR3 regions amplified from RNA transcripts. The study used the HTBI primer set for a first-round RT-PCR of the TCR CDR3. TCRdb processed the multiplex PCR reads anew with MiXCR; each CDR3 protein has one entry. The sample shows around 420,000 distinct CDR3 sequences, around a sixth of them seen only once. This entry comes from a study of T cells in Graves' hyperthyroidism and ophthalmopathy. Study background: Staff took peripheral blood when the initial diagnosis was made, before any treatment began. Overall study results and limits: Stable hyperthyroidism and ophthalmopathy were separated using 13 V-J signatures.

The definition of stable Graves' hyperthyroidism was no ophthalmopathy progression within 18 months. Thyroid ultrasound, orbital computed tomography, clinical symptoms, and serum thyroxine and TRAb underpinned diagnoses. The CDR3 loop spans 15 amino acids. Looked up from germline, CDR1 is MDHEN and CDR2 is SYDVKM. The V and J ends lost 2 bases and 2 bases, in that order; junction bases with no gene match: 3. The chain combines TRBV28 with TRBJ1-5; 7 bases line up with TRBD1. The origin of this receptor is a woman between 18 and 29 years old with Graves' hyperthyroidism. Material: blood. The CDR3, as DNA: TGTGCCAGCAGTTTAGGGACAGCCGGCAATCAGCCCCAGCATTTT. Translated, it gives CASSLGTAGNQPQHF.